This TCR beta chain came from a study of cytomegalovirus exposure and HLA in healthy donors (dated by TCRdb to the late 2010s). In the study overall: An earlier analysis of around 600 of the donors reported approximately 300 Gb of sequence data and approximately 110 million unique TCR beta sequences from 150 million to 200 million T cells. Typing coverage varied by locus: roughly 620-640 donors for A, B, C, DRB1 and DQB1; approximately 520 for DQA1; more than 600 for DPA1; more than 450 for DPB1. Of the roughly 410 genotyped donors, approximately 81% were placed in the genetic ancestry cluster associated with self-reported Caucasian donors. A later genetic analysis took genome-wide SNP genotypes for about 55% of the 666 donors and used that subset as a discovery cohort. In addition to the first cohort of roughly 700 subjects, a separate validation cohort of about 120 different subjects was used. To predict cytomegalovirus infection status, the study brought together high-throughput TCR immunosequencing, statistical association of individual TCRs with disease status, and machine learning. Roughly 310 gigabases of sequencing data and approximately 84 million unique TCR sequences were included in an early release covering around 650 HLA-typed donors. Roughly 5 DR-DQ haplotypes were handled as single units for association and clustering, since linkage in the cohort was strong. Rather than using new phenotypic data, the later analysis identified candidate immune exposures from TCR beta sequences and from how often those sequences occurred across donors. Donor age, sex, ethnicity and CMV serostatus were compiled together with the repertoire data. HLA typing covered class I and class II loci at four-digit resolution. The study used immunosequencing to profile the T cell repertoires of 600 to 850 subjects and linked those repertoires to cytomegalovirus serostatus. The aim of the study was to test whether cataloging public T cell receptors could identify signatures of past pathogen exposure. A later analysis re-analyzed previously published TCR beta repertoires from 600 to 850 donors and added high-resolution HLA genotyping to study TCR occurrence patterns. Every discovery cohort repertoire had been produced on one sequencing platform. On average, about 200,000 unique TCR beta nucleotide sequences were sequenced per donor among some 420 genotyped donors of the cohort, with roughly 18% of those sequences being non-productive. An earlier analysis of about 620 of the donors applied high-throughput TCR beta sequencing to assess whether each TCR beta V gene segment acted as functional or pseudogenic. What the work shows at the level of the full study, not this receptor alone: Broadly in line with IMGT annotations, most TCR beta V segments showed up in productive rearrangements about 87% or about 30% of the time in an earlier analysis of about 500 of the donors. Most CMV-associated TCR beta chains appeared to be HLA-restricted in a later analysis, and the HLA associations seemed to be driven largely by CMV exposure. The sequencing pipeline was judged likely to have produced a cluster of highly shared sequence variants as a technical artifact. Three of the identified cytomegalovirus-associated TCR beta chains were confirmed in vitro to be specific for cytomegalovirus antigens. CMV serostatus was the only immune exposure information available for the cohort. The earlier analysis of a few hundred of the donors excluded roughly 17 rarely observed V segments, including chromosome 9 orphons, because counts were too low. Correlated functional status among segregating V segments might be attributable to linkage disequilibrium, but an unknown experimental factor could not be ruled out. In this cohort, only TCR beta chains were sequenced, and detectable features were limited by the absence of alpha or paired-chain data. A further reported finding was that TCR beta sequences accurately predicted the HLA-A and HLA-B alleles for most subjects in the first cohort. Most TCR sequences were observed very rarely across donors, whereas some public TCRs were present in many individuals. According to the authors, the approach could potentially be generalized to other disease states and immunological phenotypes. According to a later analysis, parvovirus B19, influenza, CMV and Epstein-Barr virus appeared linked to several top co-occurrence clusters. Compared with the 666-donor mean, donors in an Asian-associated ancestry cluster had fewer N-insertions in productive TCRs, according to a later genetic analysis. The study gave a list of around 170 TCR beta chains associated with cytomegalovirus. Sequencing depth was assumed to be roughly uniform across donors in the presence/absence analyses, though that assumption may not hold. HLA typing was unavailable for some donors at each locus, so association tests used only the typed subset. An association between a missense DCLRE1C variant and V-gene and J-gene trimming of TCR beta chains was found in a later genetic analysis and replicated in an independent cohort. Assigning TCR associations to individual alleles was difficult when HLA alleles, especially DR and DQ, strongly co-occurred. According to a later analysis, TCR association rates differed among HLA loci, with DRB1 alleles showing the most associated TCRs and HLA-C alleles showing the fewest. Cytomegalovirus status was reported to be diagnosed by the classifier with high specificity and sensitivity in both the original and validation cohorts. Some IMGT-functional V segments, including TRBV6-2 and TRBV6-3, could not be told apart with the 87-base-pair reads, so those segments were excluded. Specific HLA alleles were associated with roughly 16,000 TCR beta sequences at a false discovery rate of 0.05 in a later analysis. In a later analysis, HLA-associated TCR beta chains showed more clonal expansion and lower generation probabilities than non-associated chains that were equally common.

CDR1 is given as MDHEN and CDR2 as SYDVKM, both from the germline V gene. The CDR3 goes from the cysteine to the phenylalanine over 15 residues. Only the CDR3 part of the read is kept: 45 bases, read in frame from the first base. Compared with germline, V lacks 5 bases and J lacks 5 bases; bases without a gene match: 10. The cohort comprised 550 to 700 healthy bone marrow donors. At the time of sampling, every cohort member was nominally healthy, though immune exposures that went unrecorded were likely present. The donor tested CMV seronegative and was one of the 352 seronegative cohort members. Every donor gave a peripheral blood sample, and the peripheral blood mononuclear cells from that sample were used for TCR beta sequencing. The Qiagen DNeasy Blood Extraction Kit was used to extract genomic DNA from the blood cell samples. The library was made by the immunoSEQ multiplex PCR assay. The multiplex PCR relied on a mix of 60 forward primers for TCR Vbeta segments and 13 reverse primers for TCR Jbeta segments. Amplification of the CDR3 region of rearranged TCR beta genes was performed with a multiplex PCR assay on genomic DNA. On the Illumina HiSeq System, the amplified TCR beta libraries were sequenced as 87-base-pair reads. On the authors' methods: Across the roughly 640 repertoires, a later analysis counted 78 million or so unique TCR beta chains, some 11 million of which were shared by at least two donors. Raw reads were error-corrected and collapsed into unique sequences by a nearest-neighbor algorithm in which closely related sequences were merged to remove PCR and sequencing errors. CDR3 sequences were aligned to IMGT reference sequences to assign V, D and J gene segments. Each retained sequence needed at least a six-nucleotide match to both a V gene segment and a J gene segment. Rearrangements were classified as productive when the CDR3 lacked stop codons and remained in frame with V and J, and all other rearrangements were classified as non-productive. Following IMGT convention, CDR3 was defined as the stretch from the second conserved V-encoded cysteine to the conserved J-encoded phenylalanine. The earlier analysis of 550 to 650 of the donors excluded any sequence lacking an unambiguous match to a single V gene segment. In an earlier analysis of some 590 of the donors, a V segment was called functional when productive rearrangements were above 56.7%, and segregating when the standard deviation between donors exceeded 5%. A statistical classification framework was built to diagnose cytomegalovirus status from the catalog of TCR beta chain sequences. A later analysis assigned V and J genes by comparing TCR nucleotide sequences with IMGT/GENE-DB human TR gene sequences. Using the TCRdist pipeline, a later analysis assigned CDR3 sequences along with most-parsimonious VDJ recombination scenarios. A later analysis defined each TCR beta chain by its CDR3 amino acid sequence plus V-gene family, and excluded reads lacking a unique V-gene family. To address suspected cross-contamination and a sequencing artifact, a later analysis removed approximately 600 highly shared, low-generation-probability nucleotide sequences. In a later analysis, a clonal expansion index for each public chain was calculated from normalized within-repertoire ranks of inferred template counts. Generation probabilities in a later analysis came from a VDJ recombination model fitted to out-of-frame rearrangements, and those results were checked against IGoR. In a later analysis, hypergeometric tests were used to score TCR-TCR, TCR-HLA and TCR-CMV co-occurrence, with a repertoire-size bias correction applied to TCR pairs. In a later analysis, false discovery rates were estimated by permuting HLA or CMV assignments 20 times. A later analysis grouped co-occurring TCRs with DBSCAN, adding TCRdist sequence similarity when clustering within HLA-allele-positive subsets. Repertoires with fewer than 30,000 or more than 120,000 public chains, plus five repertoires with anomalous nucleotide sharing, were excluded from co-occurrence clustering. What TCRdb holds here is the immuneACCESS table cut down to in-frame rearrangements. Part of the clones is not present; checked against another copy, under half of the missing clones reflect an unresolved V gene, and the others are unexplained. For V, J and clone size, that table is used; D and trimming come from the DNA. For this sample there are about 170,000 clones; 80% to 90% appear just once. 2.4% of the sample rests with the top ten.

Of note for this clone: No antigen is known for it. No much larger clone exists at a distance of one base, and base qualities are not known.

Specimen: PBMCs. The sequence joins TRBV28 to TRBJ2-3; 7 bases in the middle match TRBD1. The clonotype was recovered from a male donor in good health and CMV-seronegative. The CDR3 region has the sequence CASSGPGQRRDTQYF. Read as DNA, the sequence is TGTGCCAGCAGTGGTCCGGGACAGCGGAGAGATACGCAGTATTTT.